This T cell receptor (beta chain) stems from a study of shared clonotypes between healthy human individuals. The study drew its donors from healthy HIV-negative adults without recent acute infections or vaccinations. Unmatched junction bases numbered 3, after V lost 1 base and J lost 6 bases. The CDR3 is made up of 14 amino acids. Per the germline V gene, CDR1 is MGHRA and CDR2 is YSYEKL. DNA at around 210 ng, about 30,000 T cell genomes, went into sorted-subset replicate PCRs. Profiled with immunoSEQ multiplex PCR; TCRdb holds only in-frame clones, not every one. The sample carries about 710,000 clones, approximately 73% recorded once.

The chain carries TRBV4-1 and TRBJ1-2; 9 bases align to TRBD1. The receptor's source is a woman aged 30 to 39 in good health. Sequencing was carried out using memory CD4+ T cells sorted from blood. Subset in this sample: CD45RA-negative fraction. The CDR3 DNA is TGCGCCAGCAGCCAAGGTGGGACAGGGCATGGCTACACCTTC. Its translation is CASSQGGTGHGYTF.